The T cell receptor (beta chain) under discussion was sequenced for a study of T cell repertoires in cytomegalovirus infection. About the research overall: As its CMV epitopes, the study selected recently identified HLA-C-restricted and well-studied HLA-B-restricted targets. A matching HLA type, together with CMV infection, was signaled by public TCR beta signatures.

Broader study findings: Summed public TCR beta family frequency identified CMV carriers bearing the relevant HLA. Dominating the ex vivo response were HLA-C-restricted CMV-specific TCR beta clonotypes.

CDR3 length: 15 amino acids. Trimming pared 8 bases from V and 0 bases from J, leaving 16 bases between. The germline V gene has CDR1 MGHRA and CDR2 YSYEKL. Using its own MiXCR run on the reads, TCRdb lists one record per CDR3 protein. The table has roughly 700,000 distinct CDR3 sequences, 33% seen once; the top ten hold roughly 18%. With respect to this clonotype: Its specificity is unknown.

The clonotype comes from a human donor in good health (CMV status not recorded). Some clones in this sample may be carry-over from other donors' samples. The input for sequencing was cultured PBMCs, taken from culture after CMV antigen stimulation. This rearrangement joins TRBV4-1 to TRBJ2-5, with D perhaps TRBD1 or TRBD2 (5 bases each). CDR3 nucleotide sequence: TGCGCCAGCTCCCCGGGACCTCCGTACCAAGAGACCCAGTACTTC. Protein: CASSPGPPYQETQYF.